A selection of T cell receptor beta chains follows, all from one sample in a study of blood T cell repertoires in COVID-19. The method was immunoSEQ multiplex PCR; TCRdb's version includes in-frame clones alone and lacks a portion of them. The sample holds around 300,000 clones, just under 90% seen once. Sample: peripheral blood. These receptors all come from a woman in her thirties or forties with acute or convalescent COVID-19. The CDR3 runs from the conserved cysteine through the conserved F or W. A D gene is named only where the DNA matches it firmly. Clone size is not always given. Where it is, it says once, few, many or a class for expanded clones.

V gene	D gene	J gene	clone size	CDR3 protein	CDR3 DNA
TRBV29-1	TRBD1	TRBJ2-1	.	CSVLLDRGYHNEQFF	TGCAGCGTTCTCCTAGACAGGGGGTATCACAATGAGCAGTTCTTC
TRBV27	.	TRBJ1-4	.	CASSFRRNEKLFF	TGTGCCAGCAGTTTCAGGCGTAATGAAAAACTGTTTTTT
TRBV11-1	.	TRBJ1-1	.	CASSLNRVRNTEAFF	TGTGCCAGCAGCTTAAACAGGGTTAGAAACACTGAAGCTTTCTTT
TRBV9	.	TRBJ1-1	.	CASSKTGIPNTEAFF	TGTGCCAGCAGTAAAACCGGGATCCCGAACACTGAAGCTTTCTTT
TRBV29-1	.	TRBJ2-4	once	CSVAGGRNGDIQYF	TGCAGCGTTGCCGGGGGACGCAACGGGGACATTCAGTACTTC
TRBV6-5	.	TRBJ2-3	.	CASRPQLGTDTQYF	TGTGCCAGCAGGCCGCAACTGGGCACAGATACGCAGTATTTT
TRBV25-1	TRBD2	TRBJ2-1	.	CASSEPGLAGREQFF	TGTGCCAGCAGTGAGCCGGGACTAGCGGGGCGGGAGCAGTTCTTC
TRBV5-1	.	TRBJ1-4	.	CASSLGGGGGKLFF	TGCGCCAGCAGCTTGGGTGGCGGAGGTGGAAAACTGTTTTTT
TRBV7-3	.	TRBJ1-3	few	CASSLISGGQGRASSGNTIYF	TGTGCCAGCAGCTTAATTAGTGGCGGGCAGGGGAGGGCCAGCTCTGGAAACACCATATATTTT
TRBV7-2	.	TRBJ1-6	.	CASSLGTGQPPLHF	TGTGCCAGCAGCTTGGGGACGGGACAACCACCCCTCCACTTT
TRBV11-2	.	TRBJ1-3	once	CASSFPRTGSSGNTIYF	TGTGCCAGCAGCTTCCCACGGACGGGGAGCTCTGGAAACACCATATATTTT
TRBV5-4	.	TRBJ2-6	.	CASSSQFSGANVLTF	TGTGCCAGCAGCTCACAGTTCTCTGGGGCCAACGTCCTGACTTTC
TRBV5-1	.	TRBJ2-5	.	CASSLTGTGETQYF	TGCGCCAGCAGCTTGACGGGAACGGGAGAGACCCAGTACTTC
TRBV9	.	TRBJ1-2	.	CASGRGLHGYTF	TGTGCCAGCGGGAGAGGGTTGCATGGCTACACCTTC